Each of the 29 T cell receptor beta chains below was sequenced from the same sample in a study of patients and donors after allogeneic stem cell transplantation. TCRdb reprocessed the RT-PCR reads via MiXCR and lists one record per CDR3 protein. The sample holds 30,000 or so distinct CDR3 sequences, about 6.5% seen once. Source material: blood, either unsorted or a sorted T cell fraction (not recorded which). The receptors shown here come from a human donor who was either an allogeneic HSCT recipient or a stem cell or donor lymphocyte infusion donor (not recorded which). It is not recorded whose cells these are; they may come from a transplant donor.

The table lists this clonotype with a few counts. The DNA of the CDR3 is TGTGCCACCAGTGATCAATTAGCGGGAGAAGAGCAGTTCTTC. It encodes CATSDQLAGEEQFF. This sequence joins TRBV24-1 and TRBJ2-1; TRBD2 matches at 9 bases. J gave up 10 bases and V 3 bases, and 6 bases lay outside the gene matches. The CDR3 consists of 14 residues. The germline CDR1 and CDR2 sequences are KGHDR and SFDVKD.

This clonotype was recorded at least ten times. V is TRBV10-3 and J is TRBJ2-3, with D tentatively TRBD1 or TRBD2 (5 bases each). V lost 4 bases to trimming and J lost 7 bases, with 24 bases between them. CDR1 ENHRY and CDR2 SYGVKD come from the germline V gene. The CDR3 spans 17 residues. CDR3: CAISGVGAGSSRNTQYF. The CDR3 DNA is TGTGCCATCAGTGGTGTAGGGGCAGGCTCTAGCAGGAATACGCAGTATTTT.

This chain joins TRBV4-2 and TRBJ2-5; D is perhaps TRBD2 (6 bases). This CDR3 contains 16 residues. Germline values: CDR1 LGHNA, CDR2 YNFKEQ. With 1 base removed from V and 4 bases from J, the gap between germline ends came to 16 bases. The chain's CDR3 is CASSQGFSVGGETQYF. DNA of the CDR3: TGTGCCAGCAGCCAAGGGTTTAGCGTGGGGGGAGAGACCCAGTACTTC.

This clonotype was found many times. The V and J genes are TRBV3-1 and TRBJ1-4; D call uncertain. CDR1 and CDR2 from the germline V gene are LGHDT and YNNKEL (reference sequence). V was pared by 5 bases and J by 9 bases, with 10 bases between. This CDR3 region has 12 residues. This CDR3 reads CASSNPKQKLFF. The CDR3 region has the DNA TGTGCCAGCAGCAACCCCAAACAAAAACTGTTTTTT.

The table lists this clonotype with many counts. J is TRBJ2-1 and V is TRBV4-3, with D possibly matching TRBD1 (6 bases). Trimming pared 1 base from V and 0 bases from J, leaving 13 bases between. Germline V gives CDR1 LGHNA, CDR2 YSLEER. The CDR3 loop spans 17 amino acids. The CDR3 region has the DNA TGCGCCAGCAGCCAAGCCCCGGACAGAACCTCCTACAATGAGCAGTTCTTC. Translated: CASSQAPDRTSYNEQFF.

In the case of this clonotype: A much larger clone is a single base away; this may be a read error. V and J are TRBV4-2 and TRBJ2-5; the D gene is possibly TRBD2 (6 bases). This CDR3 contains 15 residues. The germline V gene has CDR1 LGHNA and CDR2 YNFKEQ. CDR3 bases: TGTGCCAGCAGCCAAGATAGGGGCCCTCGGGAGACCCAGCACTTC. This gives the protein CASSQDRGPRETQHF.

The chain links TRBV11-2 to TRBJ2-6; D possibly matches TRBD1 or TRBD2 (5 bases each). With 5 bases removed from V and 0 bases from J, the gap between germline ends came to 11 bases. The CDR3 has 16 residues. Germline V gives CDR1 SGHAT, CDR2 FQNNGV. In DNA, the CDR3 is TGTGCCAGCAGCAGGGACGGAGTCTCTGGGGCCAACGTCCTGACTTTC. It translates to CASSRDGVSGANVLTF.

This clonotype was seen many times. The genes are TRBV20-1 and TRBJ2-1; TRBD2 matches at 7 bases. Unmatched junction bases numbered 8, after V lost 7 bases and J lost 2 bases. This CDR3 spans 14 amino acids. Germline loops: CDR1 DFQATT, CDR2 SNEGSKA (reference sequence). The CDR3 DNA sequence: TGCAGTGTCATGTCCAGCGGGGCCTACAATGAGCAGTTCTTC. This translates into CSVMSSGAYNEQFF.

This clonotype appeared a few times. The chain employs TRBV7-9 and TRBJ2-7, with a possible D match to TRBD1 (6 bases). The V end lost 6 bases, the J end lost 2 bases, and 17 bases lay between the germline ends. The CDR3 loop spans 15 amino acids. Germline V gene sequence: CDR1 SEHNR, CDR2 FQNEAQ (reference sequence). The CDR3 DNA reads as TGTGCCAGCAGTCCCTCGGTGGACAGAACCTACGAGCAGTACTTC. Its translation: CASSPSVDRTYEQYF. The variable domain in full, completed from reference TRBV7-9 and TRBJ2-7, reads DTGVSQNPRHKITKRGQNVTFRCDPISEHNRLYWYRQTLGQGPEFLTYFQNEAQLEKSRLLSDRFSAERPKGSFSTLEIQRTEQGDSAMYLCASSPSVDRTYEQYFGPGTRLTVT.

This clonotype came up many times. This chain uses TRBV19 with TRBJ1-1, with D perhaps TRBD1 (6 bases). From germline, CDR1 is LNHDA and CDR2 SQIVND (reference sequence). This CDR3 region has 14 residues. Trimming left V 5 bases short and J 5 bases short, with 15 bases between. In DNA form, the CDR3 reads TGTGCCAGTAGTCTCTGGGGGGCGAGAACTGAAGCTTTCTTT. Translating gives CASSLWGARTEAFF.

This clonotype was seen at least ten times. V usage is TRBV7-2 and J usage is TRBJ2-3; no firm D call. The CDR3 has 13 amino acids. Germline CDR1 SGHTA, CDR2 FQGNSA. The V and J ends lost 5 bases and 3 bases respectively, with 9 bases between them. The CDR3 DNA is TGTGCCAGCAGCCCTGACGCGACAGATACGCAGTATTTT. Encoded protein: CASSPDATDTQYF.

This clonotype has a count of ten or more. The chain combines TRBV7-9 with TRBJ2-7, with 9 bases aligning to TRBD1. Germline CDR1 reads SEHNR; CDR2 reads FQNEAQ (reference sequence). CDR3 length: 15 residues. V was clipped by 5 bases and J by 2 bases; unmatched bases: 7. The CDR3 DNA follows: TGTGCCAGCAGCAGCTGGGACAGGGATGCCTACGAGCAGTACTTC. Translated, it gives CASSSWDRDAYEQYF.

The table lists this clonotype with many counts. The chain recombines TRBV12-3 or TRBV12-4 with TRBJ2-7, with 9 bases matching TRBD1. Trimming removed 2 bases from V and 2 bases from J; junction bases left unmatched: 7. There are 16 residues in the CDR3. CDR3 residues: CASSLNFGQGTYEQYF. The CDR3 region has the DNA TGTGCCAGCAGTTTAAATTTCGGACAGGGGACCTACGAGCAGTACTTC.

This clonotype was recorded many times. V usage is TRBV20-1 and J usage is TRBJ1-2; D remains unclear. The germline gives CDR1 DFQATT, CDR2 SNEGSKA (reference sequence). CDR3 length equals 14 residues. V shed 1 base and J shed 5 bases, with 14 bases lying between them. In DNA, the CDR3 is TGCAGTGCTAGAGCCGGGAGCACACGGTATGGCTACACCTTC. Translated: CSARAGSTRYGYTF.

The chain employs TRBV5-1 and TRBJ2-1; D not certain. V lost 0 bases, J lost 0 bases, and 7 bases lay in between. CDR3 length: 15 amino acids. Germline CDR1 is SGHRS and CDR2 is YFSETQ. CDR3 coding DNA: TGCGCCAGCAGCTTGGGTCAGGTCTCCTACAATGAGCAGTTCTTC. This gives the protein CASSLGQVSYNEQFF.

This clonotype was seen repeatedly, ten times or more. V is TRBV4-3 and J is TRBJ1-2; no clear D gene. The V end lost 2 bases, the J end lost 2 bases, and 12 bases lay between the germline ends. The CDR3 covers 15 residues. Germline V CDR1 and CDR2: LGHNA, YSLEER. Written as DNA, the CDR3 is TGCGCCAGCAGCCAATCTGCCAGAGGGAACTATGGCTACACCTTC. The encoded protein is CASSQSARGNYGYTF.

There are many counts of this clonotype. The rearrangement links TRBV7-2 to TRBJ1-3; D remains unclear. V gave up 1 base and J gave up 4 bases, with 8 bases separating them. The germline V gene encodes CDR1 SGHTA and CDR2 FQGNSA. The CDR3 is 14 amino acids. The CDR3 loop is CASSLGTVGNTIYF. CDR3 sequence (DNA): TGTGCCAGCAGCTTAGGGACGGTCGGAAACACCATATATTTT.

V usage is TRBV15 and J usage is TRBJ2-7, with D unclear. Germline CDR1 and CDR2: LNHNV and YYDKDF (reference sequence). V shed 0 bases and J shed 1 base, with 10 bases lying between them. CDR3 length: 15 amino acids. The CDR3 loop reads CATSRDPISSYEQYF. CDR3 in DNA: TGTGCCACCAGCAGAGATCCGATTAGTTCCTACGAGCAGTACTTC. Full variable domain (remainder filled in from reference TRBV15 and TRBJ2-7): DAMVIQNPRYQVTQFGKPVTLSCSQTLNHNVMYWYQQKSSQAPKLLFHYYDKDFNNEADTPDNFQSRRPNTSFCFLDIRSPGLGDTAMYLCATSRDPISSYEQYFGPGTRLTVT.

The V gene is TRBV19, the J gene TRBJ2-3, with D perhaps TRBD1 or TRBD2 (7 bases each). CDR1 and CDR2 from the germline V gene are LNHDA and SQIVND (reference sequence). Trimming stripped 5 bases from V and 4 bases from J, with 16 bases between. The CDR3 totals 15 residues. Here the CDR3 DNA reads TGTGCCAGTAGTCCCCAGGGGGGGAGGCCAGATACGCAGTATTTT. Protein: CASSPQGGRPDTQYF.

V usage is TRBV21-1 and J usage is TRBJ2-5; the table's D call of TRBD2 was not tested on the DNA. TRBV21-1 is designated a pseudogene. The CDR3 spans 14 residues. The CDR3: CASSTSSGRETQYF. In DNA, the CDR3 is TGTGCCAGCAGCACAAGTAGCGGGAGGGAGACCCAGTACTTC.

This clonotype was picked up many times. The chain has TRBV5-1 and TRBJ1-5; no clear D gene. The germline V gene encodes CDR1 SGHRS and CDR2 YFSETQ. The CDR3 runs to 13 residues. Trimming removed 1 base from V and 2 bases from J, with 4 bases in between. CDR3 sequence reads: CASSLTGNQPQHF. The CDR3 DNA reads TGCGCCAGCAGCTTGACAGGCAATCAGCCCCAGCATTTT.

This clonotype has only a few counts. The V gene is TRBV9, the J gene TRBJ2-1; TRBD2 matches at 11 bases. V lost 3 bases, J lost 4 bases, and 12 bases stayed unmatched. Germline assignment: CDR1 SGDLS and CDR2 YYNGEE. The CDR3 covers 18 residues. The CDR3 sequence: CASSGGLAVDQLYNEQFF. CDR3 DNA sequence: TGTGCCAGCAGCGGGGGACTAGCGGTAGACCAGTTGTACAATGAGCAGTTCTTC.

This clonotype came up a few times. V gene TRBV4-3 combines with J gene TRBJ2-5, with a weak D call TRBD1 (5 bases). V was clipped by 4 bases and J by 4 bases, with 16 bases between them. The CDR3 is 15 amino acids. Germline CDR1 and CDR2: LGHNA and YSLEER. The CDR3 sequence: CASSPGLGVAETQYF. The CDR3 DNA sequence: TGCGCCAGCAGCCCGGGTCTAGGGGTAGCAGAGACCCAGTACTTC.

The sample holds a few counts of this clonotype. The chain couples TRBV5-6 to TRBJ2-7; TRBD2 is a possible D gene (5 bases). The germline V gene encodes CDR1 SGHDT and CDR2 YYEEEE. The CDR3 loop spans 14 amino acids. The V end lost 2 bases, the J end lost 4 bases, and 13 bases lay between the germline ends. CDR3 in amino acids: CASSFDAGAYEQYF. As DNA, the CDR3 is TGTGCCAGCAGCTTCGACGCGGGCGCGTACGAGCAGTACTTC. The complete variable domain, with remaining parts taken from reference TRBV5-6 and TRBJ2-7, reads DAGVTQSPTHLIKTRGQQVTLRCSPKSGHDTVSWYQQALGQGPQFIFQYYEEEERQRGNFPDRFSGHQFPNYSSELNVNALLLGDSALYLCASSFDAGAYEQYFGPGTRLTVT.

This clonotype came up many times. The V gene is TRBV5-1, the J gene TRBJ1-4; 7 bases match TRBD1. Germline CDR1 SGHRS, CDR2 YFSETQ. This CDR3 has 16 residues. The V segment lost 1 base and the J segment 0 bases; nucleotides outside the gene matches: 3. In nucleotides, the CDR3 is TGCGCCAGCAGCTTGTTAGGGACAGCAACTAATGAAAAACTGTTTTTT. Translating gives CASSLLGTATNEKLFF.

This sequence joins TRBV7-2 and TRBJ2-4; 9 bases match TRBD2. Germline loops: CDR1 SGHTA, CDR2 FQGNSA. Trimming cost V 1 base and J 7 bases; bases outside gene matches: 11. The CDR3 is made up of 17 amino acids. The CDR3 loop reads CASSLGAGGGVWNIQYF. The CDR3 coding sequence is TGTGCCAGCAGCTTAGGAGCGGGAGGTGGAGTTTGGAACATTCAGTACTTC.

V usage is TRBV5-6 and J usage is TRBJ2-5; D not certain. V lost 2 bases and J 5 bases, leaving 10 bases between the germline ends. The CDR3 is 13 amino acids. Germline assignment: CDR1 SGHDT and CDR2 YYEEEE. CDR3 in amino acids: CASSFLPAETQYF. The CDR3 DNA follows: TGTGCCAGCAGCTTTTTGCCCGCGGAGACCCAGTACTTC. Full variable domain (remainder filled in from reference TRBV5-6 and TRBJ2-5): DAGVTQSPTHLIKTRGQQVTLRCSPKSGHDTVSWYQQALGQGPQFIFQYYEEEERQRGNFPDRFSGHQFPNYSSELNVNALLLGDSALYLCASSFLPAETQYFGPGTRLLVL.

This clonotype has a count of ten or more. The chain joins TRBV7-8 to TRBJ1-4; D gene uncertain. Germline assignment: CDR1 SGHVS and CDR2 FQNEAQ. The CDR3 runs 14 residues. Trimming took off 3 bases at V and 4 bases at J, with 9 bases between the two ends. The CDR3 coding sequence is TGTGCCAGCAGCTTTGGGCAGCGTAATGAAAAACTGTTTTTT. Its protein product is CASSFGQRNEKLFF. Drawing the rest from reference TRBV7-8 and TRBJ1-4, the complete variable domain is GAGVSQSPRYKVAKRGQDVALRCDPISGHVSLFWYQQALGQGPEFLTYFQNEAQLDKSGLPSDRFFAERPEGSVSTLKIQRTQQEDSAVYLCASSFGQRNEKLFFGSGTQLSVL.

V is TRBV3-1 and J is TRBJ2-1; 12 bases line up with TRBD2. The CDR3 has 16 amino acids. V was pared by 1 base and J by 4 bases, with 2 bases of the junction left unmatched. The germline V gene has CDR1 LGHDT and CDR2 YNNKEL (reference sequence). The CDR3 DNA reads as TGTGCCAGCAGCCAAGCTAGCGGGAGGGGGTACAATGAGCAGTTCTTC. Its translation is CASSQASGRGYNEQFF.